Below are 15 T cell receptor beta chains sequenced from a single sample in a study of T-cell memory formation after mild COVID-19. TCRdb called the 5' RACE reads again in MiXCR, with one record for every CDR3 protein. The sample lists 190,000 or so distinct CDR3 sequences, 20% to 25% occurring once. The sample consisted of PBMCs or a T cell subset sorted from them (not recorded which). The source of these receptors is an adult woman who had mild COVID-19 (a few samples of this study predate the infection). Cell type and time point are not known.

This chain uses TRBV2 with TRBJ1-1; TRBD1 matches 10 bases. This CDR3 is 15 amino acids long. The germline V gene encodes CDR1 SNHLY and CDR2 FYNNEI. With 2 bases clipped from V and 4 bases from J, the junction kept 4 bases outside the gene matches. The CDR3 DNA is TGTGCCAGCAGTGAAAGGGACAGGGGTGCCACTGAAGCTTTCTTT. Residues: CASSERDRGATEAFF.

The chain uses TRBV7-2 and TRBJ2-2; 7 bases are a match to TRBD2. V gave up 2 bases and J gave up 6 bases; unmatched junction bases: 9. This CDR3 has 16 amino acids. CDR1 is SGHTA and CDR2 is FQGNSA in the germline V gene. The CDR3 is CASSLTSVKKSGELFF. The CDR3 nucleotides are TGTGCCAGCAGCTTAACTAGCGTCAAAAAGTCCGGGGAGCTGTTTTTT.

V usage is TRBV27 and J usage is TRBJ2-2; a weak D match, TRBD2 (5 bases). The CDR3 covers 13 residues. CDR1 is MNHEY and CDR2 is SMNVEV in the germline V gene (reference sequence). V dropped 6 bases and J dropped 7 bases, with 12 bases sitting between them. CDR3 loop: CASRPGTGGELFF. In nucleotides, the CDR3 is TGTGCCAGCAGACCGGGAACGGGCGGGGAGCTGTTTTTT.

This clonotype was observed a few times. The chain recombines TRBV14 with TRBJ2-7; TRBD1 matches at 9 bases. The germline gives CDR1 SGHDN, CDR2 FVKESK. The V gene end was trimmed by 1 base and the J gene end by 2 bases; junction bases not matched to a gene: 6. The CDR3 sequence is 16 residues long. CDR3 sequence reads: CASSQGFDRGTYEQYF. The CDR3 DNA follows: TGTGCCAGCAGCCAAGGCTTTGACAGGGGGACCTACGAGCAGTACTTC.

This clonotype was seen only a few times. The chain is built from TRBV12-3 or TRBV12-4 and TRBJ1-2; possibly TRBD1 for D (5 bases). The V end was cut by 6 bases, the J end by 8 bases, with 16 bases between. The CDR3 covers 13 residues. The CDR3 region is CASRPVGGGGYTF. The CDR3 nucleotides are TGTGCCAGCAGACCAGTGGGGGGAGGAGGCTACACCTTC.

This clonotype appeared a few times. The CDR3, as DNA: TGCAGCGTTGATCTGGGGTCGCAAGCTTTCTTT. Protein sequence: CSVDLGSQAFF. This chain connects TRBV29-1 to TRBJ1-1; D gene uncertain. Germline-derived CDR1 and CDR2 are SQVTM and ANQGSEA. Trimming took 3 bases from V and 9 from J, leaving 11 bases between them. CDR3 size: 11 residues.

This clonotype was observed a handful of times. The V gene is TRBV7-9, the J gene TRBJ1-2; D is unclear. The germline V gene has CDR1 SEHNR and CDR2 FQNEAQ (reference sequence). The CDR3 has 10 residues. Deletions cut 6 bases from V and 5 bases from J, with 4 bases between. CDR3 in amino acids: CASSPYGYTF. Here the CDR3 DNA reads TGTGCCAGCAGTCCTTATGGCTACACCTTC.

The CDR3: CSVEKETQYF. The CDR3 DNA reads as TGCAGCGTTGAGAAAGAGACCCAGTACTTC. This chain links TRBV29-1 with TRBJ2-5; D call uncertain. V lost 3 bases, J lost 3 bases, and 2 bases lay in between. Germline V gene sequence: CDR1 SQVTM, CDR2 ANQGSEA. This CDR3 is built from 10 residues.

A few counts support this clonotype. Here the CDR3 reads CASSSPGHRTPPADTQYF. CDR3 DNA sequence: TGTGCCAGCAGCTCCCCGGGACACCGGACCCCTCCAGCAGATACGCAGTATTTT. The rearrangement uses TRBV7-9 and TRBJ2-3; perhaps TRBD1 as D (6 bases). The CDR3 has 18 residues. The V and J ends lost 4 bases and 4 bases respectively, with 24 bases between them. Germline V gives CDR1 SEHNR, CDR2 FQNEAQ (reference sequence).

This chain connects TRBV9 to TRBJ2-2; D gene uncertain. Germline V gene data show CDR1 as SGDLS and CDR2 as YYNGEE. CDR3 size: 14 residues. The germline V and J ends were trimmed by 3 bases and 4 bases, with 10 bases remaining between them. The CDR3 bases are TGTGCCAGCAGCGACGTCGATGGCACCGGGGAGCTGTTTTTT. It translates to CASSDVDGTGELFF.

This clonotype has a handful of counts. The chain's CDR3 is CASSFAQREGYEQYF. As DNA, the CDR3 is TGTGCCAGCAGCTTTGCCCAGCGGGAGGGATACGAGCAGTACTTC. This chain connects TRBV7-9 to TRBJ2-7, with 10 bases fitting TRBD2. Per germline, CDR1 SEHNR and CDR2 FQNEAQ (reference sequence). After removal of 3 bases from V and 4 bases from J, the junction contained 6 bases not matched to a gene. CDR3 length equals 15 residues.

The chain recombines TRBV7-6 with TRBJ2-7, with 11 bases lining up with TRBD1. The CDR3 runs to 15 residues. The V segment lost 4 bases and the J segment 3 bases; nucleotides outside the gene matches: 5. Looked up from germline, CDR1 is SGHVS and CDR2 is FNYEAQ. The CDR3 protein is CASSSGQGVHYEQYF. CDR3 bases: TGTGCCAGCAGCTCGGGACAGGGGGTGCACTACGAGCAGTACTTC.

The V and J genes are TRBV4-2 and TRBJ2-3; TRBD2 is a possible D gene (5 bases). Germline V lookup: CDR1 LGHNA, CDR2 YNFKEQ. This CDR3 has 16 residues. The V end was cut by 1 base, the J end by 2 bases, with 13 bases between. CDR3 loop: CASSQGAGQNTDTQYF. CDR3 sequence (DNA): TGTGCCAGCAGCCAAGGCGCGGGTCAAAACACAGATACGCAGTATTTT.

A few counts support this clonotype. The V and J genes are TRBV12-3 or TRBV12-4 and TRBJ2-5; D remains ambiguous. The CDR3 spans 14 residues. The V and J ends lost 3 bases and 1 base respectively, with 9 bases between them. CDR3 nucleotide sequence: TGTGCCAGCAGTTTGTTTAGCACCCAAGAGACCCAGTACTTC. This sequence encodes CASSLFSTQETQYF.

The CDR3 sequence is CASGIQYNEQFF. The CDR3 coding sequence is TGTGCCAGCGGAATCCAGTACAATGAGCAGTTCTTC. This sequence joins TRBV27 and TRBJ2-1; D is uncertain. Germline CDR1 and CDR2: MNHEY and SMNVEV (reference sequence). The CDR3 spans 12 residues. V was cut by 8 bases and J by 4 bases, with 9 bases left in between.